This T cell receptor (beta chain) was profiled in a study of T cells in localized non-small cell lung cancer. Profiled with immunoSEQ multiplex PCR; TCRdb holds only in-frame clones, not every one. The data hold 25,000 to 30,000 clones, with approximately 85% observed a single time. A few counts support this clone. After removal of 4 bases from V and 6 bases from J, the junction contained 7 bases not matched to a gene. This CDR3 is built from 15 residues. The germline CDR1 and CDR2 sequences are SEHNR and FQNEAQ (reference sequence). This sequence joins TRBV7-9 and TRBJ1-1; 11 nucleotides line up with TRBD1. The sample consisted of peripheral blood, taken before any cancer treatment. This receptor was obtained from a woman aged 35 to 70 with stage I lung adenocarcinoma. The CDR3, as DNA: TGTGCCAGCAGCTCCCCGGACAGGGGGCTCGCTGAAGCTTTCTTT. Translation gives CASSSPDRGLAEAFF. Combining the CDR3 with reference TRBV7-9 and TRBJ1-1 gives the whole variable domain DTGVSQNPRHKITKRGQNVTFRCDPISEHNRLYWYRQTLGQGPEFLTYFQNEAQLEKSRLLSDRFSAERPKGSFSTLEIQRTEQGDSAMYLCASSSPDRGLAEAFFGQGTRLTVV.